This TCR beta chain was captured by sequencing in a study of human CD8 memory T cell subsets (dated by TCRdb to about 2020). Regarding the complete study: To assess how stem-like (TSTEM), progenitor exhausted-like (TPEX) and effector memory CD8+ T cell subsets are clonally related, the TCRbeta repertoires of these three subsets were compared. Six donors each provided TSTEM, TPEX and effector memory subsets, and TCRbeta repertoires were obtained from all six. Study-level results and caveats: Based on Chao1 estimates, TSTEM subsets appeared to have greater repertoire diversity than TPEX subsets, which could potentially reflect a broader range of specificities. Similarly high normalized Shannon-Wiener diversity was shown by TSTEM and TPEX subsets, whereas comparatively lower diversity was seen in effector memory subsets. Both stem-like subsets shared clonotypes with effector memory cells, but TSTEM and TPEX repertoires overlapped minimally, suggesting distinct antigen spectra. Sequencing was limited to TCRbeta chains, and the repertoire comparisons were based on a handful of donors analyzed with paired t-tests and Bonferroni correction.

Density gradient separation was used to isolate peripheral blood mononuclear cells from healthy donor buffy coats. The study enriched total CD8+ T cells through negative magnetic separation using EasySep or MojoSort CD8+ T cell isolation kits. For each subset, total RNA was extracted using an RNeasy Mini Kit from duplicate vials of some 150,000 sorted CD8+ T cells. PBMCs were used either fresh or after being cryopreserved in fetal bovine serum containing roughly 9.8% DMSO. CD8+ T cell subsets were sorted to purity by fluorescence-activated cell sorting on a FACSAria III. A Human TCR Profiling Kit was used to prepare UMI-labeled 5' RACE TCRbeta libraries. Every TCRbeta library was prepared in parallel with an identical number of PCR cycles. The authors' pipeline ran thus. Between 3,000 and 18,000 functional CDR3beta clonotypes were contained in each TCRbeta library. MIGEC 1.2.9 was used for UMI extraction and consensus assembly, with at least three reads per UMI being required. MiXCR 3.0.3 was used to extract in-frame CDR3beta repertoires. After each sample was downsampled to 42,000 randomly selected UMIs, diversity metrics were computed in VDJtools 1.2.1. Repertoire overlap metrics D, R and F2 were calculated in VDJtools for the top 3,000 clones of each sample pair. With the reads reprocessed by TCRdb, a single entry stands for each CDR3 protein sequence and no DNA is reported. The V and J calls and clone size come from TCRdb's table, not from the authors' own analysis. The data table for this sample lists approximately 9,400 distinct CDR3 sequences. The ten largest clones add up to just over 20% of the sample.

This clonotype ranks as medium-sized (0.01 to 0.1%) by frequency alone, as no count is recorded. Its antigen is still unknown. In the germline V gene (reference sequence), CDR1 corresponds to MNHEY and CDR2 to SMNVEV. The CDR3 sequence holds 15 residues, the cysteine and phenylalanine included. No DNA sequence was recorded. The rearrangement joined TRBV27 to TRBJ2-3; there is no DNA to check the TCRdb D call of TRBD2. What was sequenced was CD8+ T cells from PBMCs. The TCR comes from a human donor in good health. CDR3 sequence: CASSLFSGVSDTQYF.